This is a list of T cell receptor beta chains from one sample in a study of CD4 T cells in relation to SARS-CoV-2 and coronaviruses. Libraries were prepared by immunoSEQ multiplex PCR; TCRdb keeps only in-frame clonotypes and omits some of them. The sample contains 60,000 or so clones, roughly 93% of which appear only once. Sequences were obtained from naive CD4+ T cells from PBMCs. These receptors were obtained from a human donor in good health. Each CDR3 is given with its conserved first and last residue. A D gene is named only where the DNA matches it firmly. Size values are once, few and many counts, or a class for expanded clones, and some rows have none.

>TRBD1|NA|TRBJ2-2|TRBV4-2
CASSHPGTGTGELFF
TGTGCCAGCAGCCACCCCGGGACAGGTACCGGGGAGCTGTTTTTT
>TRBD2|NA|TRBJ2-1|TRBV28
CASSYRLARNEQFF
TGTGCCAGCAGTTACCGACTAGCGAGGAATGAGCAGTTCTTC
>NA|NA|TRBJ2-7|TRBV28
CASSLSDEMGEQYF
TGTGCCAGCAGTTTGTCGGACGAGATGGGCGAGCAGTACTTC
>NA|NA|TRBJ2-7|TRBV9
CASSVGPGGTYEQYF
TGTGCCAGCAGCGTAGGTCCCGGCGGAACCTACGAGCAGTACTTC
>TRBD1|NA|TRBJ2-7|TRBV5-1
CASSQNFGTGSYEQYF
TGCGCCAGCAGCCAAAATTTTGGGACAGGATCCTACGAGCAGTACTTC
>TRBD2|NA|TRBJ2-7|TRBV24-1
CATSDSGTSGTYEQYF
TGTGCCACCAGTGATTCCGGGACTAGCGGGACCTACGAGCAGTACTTC
>NA|NA|TRBJ2-2|TRBV25-1
CASSDPGRDTGELFF
TGTGCCAGCAGTGACCCGGGTAGGGATACCGGGGAGCTGTTTTTT
>TRBD2|NA|TRBJ2-1|TRBV19
CASSMYSSGSSREQFF
TGTGCCAGTAGTATGTATTCCAGCGGGAGCTCGCGTGAGCAGTTCTTC
>TRBD1|NA|TRBJ2-7|TRBV27
CASSTLSRDRGGEQYF
TGTGCCAGCAGTACACTGTCCCGGGACAGGGGTGGTGAGCAGTACTTC
>NA|once|TRBJ2-7|TRBV19
CASSNDRLSYEQYF
TGTGCCAGTAGTAATGACAGGCTGTCCTACGAGCAGTACTTC
>TRBD1|NA|TRBJ2-2|TRBV11-3
CASGGDRGRDTGELFF
TGTGCCAGCGGGGGGGACAGGGGGCGCGATACCGGGGAGCTGTTTTTT
>TRBD1|once|TRBJ2-3|TRBV7-6
CASSSQGAMGADTQYF
TGTGCCAGCAGCTCCCAGGGGGCCATGGGGGCAGATACGCAGTATTTT
>NA|NA|TRBJ1-2|TRBV28
CASGGNYGYTF
TGTGCCAGCGGGGGGAACTATGGCTACACCTTC
>TRBD1|NA|TRBJ1-4|TRBV5-8
CASSFPRGAQREKLFF
TGTGCCAGCAGCTTTCCCAGGGGGGCGCAAAGAGAAAAACTGTTTTTT
>TRBD2|NA|TRBJ2-7|TRBV10-3
CAISGLAGGYEQYF
TGTGCCATCAGTGGATTAGCGGGAGGCTACGAGCAGTACTTC
>NA|NA|TRBJ2-7|TRBV5-1
CASSLGYEEQYF
TGCGCCAGCAGCTTGGGTTACGAAGAGCAGTACTTC
>NA|NA|TRBJ1-6|TRBV20-1
CSAGAPPLHF
TGCAGTGCCGGGGCACCGCCCCTCCACTTT